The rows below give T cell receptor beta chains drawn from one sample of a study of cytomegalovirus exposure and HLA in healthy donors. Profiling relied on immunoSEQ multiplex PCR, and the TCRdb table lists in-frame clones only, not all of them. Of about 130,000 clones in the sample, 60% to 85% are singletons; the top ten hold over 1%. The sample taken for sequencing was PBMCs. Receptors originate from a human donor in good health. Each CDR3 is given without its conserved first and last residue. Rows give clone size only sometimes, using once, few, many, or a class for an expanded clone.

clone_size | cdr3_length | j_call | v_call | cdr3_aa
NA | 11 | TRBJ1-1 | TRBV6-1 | ASRGAGWTEAF
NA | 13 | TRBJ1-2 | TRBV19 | ASSIPRGGSYGYT
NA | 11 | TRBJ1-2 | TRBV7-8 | ASSPGQVYGYT
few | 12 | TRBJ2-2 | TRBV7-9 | ASSSPTGTGELF
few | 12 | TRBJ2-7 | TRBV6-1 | ASSGPGYSYEQY
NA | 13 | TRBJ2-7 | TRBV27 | ASSRPGLVRYEQY
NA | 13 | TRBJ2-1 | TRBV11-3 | ASSLRWGDHNEQF
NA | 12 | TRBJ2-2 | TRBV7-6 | ASSQTRGHGELF
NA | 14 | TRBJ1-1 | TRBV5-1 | ASSLLGQASGAEAF
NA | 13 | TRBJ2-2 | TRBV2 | ASSEKGGGGGELF
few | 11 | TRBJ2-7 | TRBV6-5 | ASSYGRPTEQY
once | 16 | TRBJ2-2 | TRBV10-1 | ASSEAPGQGNSTGELF
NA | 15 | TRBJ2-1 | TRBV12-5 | ASGLVVLAGAINEQF
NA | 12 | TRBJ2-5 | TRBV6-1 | ASSGTGAGETQY
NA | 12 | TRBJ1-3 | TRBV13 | ASKLRGSGNTIY
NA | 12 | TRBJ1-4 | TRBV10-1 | ASSRSATNEKLF
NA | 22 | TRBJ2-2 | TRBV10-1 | ASPSSLTATRPGHSFSEPGELF
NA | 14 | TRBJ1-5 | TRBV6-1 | ASSARGGQGNQPQH
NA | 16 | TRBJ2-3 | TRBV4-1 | ASSQAGTPGQGTDTQY
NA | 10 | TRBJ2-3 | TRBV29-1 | SVGQSTDTQY
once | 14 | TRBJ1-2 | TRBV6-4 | ASSEDFVAGGYGYT
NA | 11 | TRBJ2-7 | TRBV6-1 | ASSRGGSYEQY
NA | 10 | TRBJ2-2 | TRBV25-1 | ASTDSTGELF
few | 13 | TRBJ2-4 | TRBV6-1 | ASHGELGAGNIQY
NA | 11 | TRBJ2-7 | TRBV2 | ARGSGQGYEQY
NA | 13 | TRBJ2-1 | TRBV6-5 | ASSPSGGPYNEQF